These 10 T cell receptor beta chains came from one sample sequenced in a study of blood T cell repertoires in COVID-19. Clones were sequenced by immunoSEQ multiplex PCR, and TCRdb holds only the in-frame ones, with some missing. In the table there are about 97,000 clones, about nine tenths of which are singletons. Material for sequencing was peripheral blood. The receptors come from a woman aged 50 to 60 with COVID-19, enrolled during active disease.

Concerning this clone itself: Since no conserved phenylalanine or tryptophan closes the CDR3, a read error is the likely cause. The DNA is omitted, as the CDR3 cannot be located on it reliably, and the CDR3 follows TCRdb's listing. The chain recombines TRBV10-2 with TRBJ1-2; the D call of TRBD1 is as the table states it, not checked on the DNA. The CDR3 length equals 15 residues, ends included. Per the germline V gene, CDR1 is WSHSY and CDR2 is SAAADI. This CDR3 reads CASSENTRDRLDISP.

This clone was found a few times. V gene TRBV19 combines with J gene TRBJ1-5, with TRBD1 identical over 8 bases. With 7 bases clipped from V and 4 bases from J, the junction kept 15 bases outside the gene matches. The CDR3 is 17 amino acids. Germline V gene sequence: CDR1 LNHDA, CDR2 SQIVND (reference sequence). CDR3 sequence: CASTLYSRQGWNQPQHF. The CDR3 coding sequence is TGTGCCAGTACCCTTTATTCCCGACAGGGGTGGAATCAGCCCCAGCATTTT.

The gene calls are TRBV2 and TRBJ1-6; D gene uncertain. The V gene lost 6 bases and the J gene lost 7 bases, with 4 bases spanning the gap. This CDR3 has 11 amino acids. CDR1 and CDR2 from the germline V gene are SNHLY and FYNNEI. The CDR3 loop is CASSFNSPLHF. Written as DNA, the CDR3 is TGTGCCAGCAGCTTCAATTCACCCCTCCACTTT.

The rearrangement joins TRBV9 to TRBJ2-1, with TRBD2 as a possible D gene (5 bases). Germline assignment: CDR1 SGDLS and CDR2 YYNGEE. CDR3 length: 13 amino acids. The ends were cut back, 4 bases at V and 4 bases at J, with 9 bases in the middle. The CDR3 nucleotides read TGTGCCAGCAGCAACGACTATTACAATGAGCAGTTCTTC. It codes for CASSNDYYNEQFF.

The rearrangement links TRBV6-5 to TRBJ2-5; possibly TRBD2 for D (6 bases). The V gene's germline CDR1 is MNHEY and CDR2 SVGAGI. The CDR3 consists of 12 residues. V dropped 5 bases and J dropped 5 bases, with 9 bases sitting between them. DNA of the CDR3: TGTGCCAGCAGTCGGGAGTGGGAGACCCAGTACTTC. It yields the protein CASSREWETQYF.

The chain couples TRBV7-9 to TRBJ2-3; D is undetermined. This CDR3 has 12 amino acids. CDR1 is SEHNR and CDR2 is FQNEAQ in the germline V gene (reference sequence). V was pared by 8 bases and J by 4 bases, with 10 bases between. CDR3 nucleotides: TGTGCCAGCGGTAAGAGCTCAGATACGCAGTATTTT. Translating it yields CASGKSSDTQYF.

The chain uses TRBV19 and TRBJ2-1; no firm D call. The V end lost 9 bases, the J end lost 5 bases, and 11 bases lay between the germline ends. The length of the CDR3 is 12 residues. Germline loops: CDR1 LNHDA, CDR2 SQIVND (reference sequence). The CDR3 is CASTTGNNEQFF. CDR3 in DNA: TGTGCCAGCACGACTGGTAACAATGAGCAGTTCTTC.

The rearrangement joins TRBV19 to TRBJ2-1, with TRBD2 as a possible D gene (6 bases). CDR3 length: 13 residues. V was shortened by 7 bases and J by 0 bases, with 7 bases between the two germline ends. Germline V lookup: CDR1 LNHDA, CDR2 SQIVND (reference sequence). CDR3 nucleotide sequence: TGTGCCAGTACGGACTACTCCTACAATGAGCAGTTCTTC. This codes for CASTDYSYNEQFF. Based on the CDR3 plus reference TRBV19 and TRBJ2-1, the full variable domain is DGGITQSPKYLFRKEGQNVTLSCEQNLNHDAMYWYRQDPGQGLRLIYYSQIVNDFQKGDIAEGYSVSREKKESFPLTVTSAQKNPTAFYLCASTDYSYNEQFFGPGTRLTVL.

Here the CDR3 reads CASSPPDRNEQYF. CDR3 nucleotide sequence: TGTGCCAGCAGCCCCCCGGACAGAAACGAGCAGTACTTC. The chain carries TRBV7-9 and TRBJ2-7; a possible D gene is TRBD1 (6 bases). The germline V gene encodes CDR1 SEHNR and CDR2 FQNEAQ (reference sequence). Trimming removed 5 bases from V and 5 bases from J, with 13 bases in between. The CDR3 has 13 residues.

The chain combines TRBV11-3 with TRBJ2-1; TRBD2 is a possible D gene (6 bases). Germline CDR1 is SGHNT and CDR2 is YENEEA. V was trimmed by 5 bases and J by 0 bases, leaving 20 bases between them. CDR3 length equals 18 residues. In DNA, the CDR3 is TGTGCCAGCAGCCCGGATCCCCAGCGGGTGCTCTCCTACAATGAGCAGTTCTTC. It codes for CASSPDPQRVLSYNEQFF.